This TCR beta chain was sequenced for a study of T cell responses to AZD1222 COVID-19 vaccine. Across the study: Combined were second doses at about 4 or about 12 weeks.

Measured with immunoSEQ multiplex PCR; TCRdb has only the in-frame clones, and not every one. The sample holds around 130,000 clones; 94% are singletons and the top ten take 5.5% to 8%. Study-level points and caveats: In a largely white British group with more females than males, clonal diversity was possibly underestimated. Dominant at 160-218 and 743-854, vaccine-associated CD4 TCRs also spanned spike. Vaccination with two AZD1222 doses was followed by a rise in Spike-specific TCR breadth and depth.

Comment on this clone: What it recognizes is unknown.

Looked up from germline, CDR1 is MNHEY and CDR2 is SVGEGT. This CDR3 comprises 15 residues. V lost 5 bases to trimming and J lost 0 bases, with 11 bases between them. The rearrangement links TRBV6-2 or TRBV6-3 to TRBJ1-5; tentative D call: TRBD1 (6 bases). The starting material was peripheral blood, obtained on day 0 of AZD1222 vaccination. The TCR was taken from an adult in good health. CDR3 protein: CASSPGHNSNQPQHF. The CDR3 region has the DNA TGTGCCAGCAGTCCGGGACACAATAGCAATCAGCCCCAGCATTTT.